What follows is one TCR beta chain and its context. Its antigen is still unknown. No quality values exist for individual bases; no much larger clone is one base distant. The germline V gene (reference sequence) specifies LNHDA as CDR1 and SQIVND as CDR2. V is clipped by 5 bases and J by 3 bases, and the sequence between their germline boundaries is 11 bases long. Spanning cysteine to phenylalanine, the CDR3 consists of 13 amino acids. Left in the record is the CDR3 DNA by itself, 39 bases read in frame from the first base. TCR CDR3 regions were amplified from genomic DNA by multiplex PCR using the deep immunoSEQ assay. For each cell subset, the extracted genomic DNA was distributed evenly across all wells of several immunoSEQ 96-well plates, and each plate served as one replicate. For sorted subsets, 200 ng of genomic DNA, equivalent to around 29,000 T cell genomes, went into each replicate PCR. Purified libraries were measured with a Qubit 3.0 fluorometer, size-checked on a Bioanalyzer 2100, and measured again with the KAPA Library Quantification kit. A separate single-read 150-cycle Illumina NextSeq 550 flow cell was used to sequence each immunoSEQ 96-well plate. The original pipeline was this. Because the immunoSEQ output included only junctional sequences and no quality scores, the filtering could not be the same as the filtering used for full-length reads. To assign V/J genes and CDR3, sequences were annotated against IMGT germline references using PyIR, a Python wrapper for IgBLAST v1.9. Any read was removed if the V/J assignment was weak (E-value above 1e-6), the CDR3 was missing, or the read contained stop codons, out-of-frame junctions, or ambiguous translated residues. V3J clonotypes were defined by identical inferred V gene, J gene, and CDR3 amino acid sequence. To compute the percentage overlap between repertoires, the number of shared unique clonotypes was divided by the size of the smaller repertoire. Repertoire richness was assessed with RTK rarefaction, the Chao1 estimator, and Recon v2.1 estimates of unobserved clonotypes. Generation probabilities were computed with OLGA for all TCRbeta clonotypes obtained by the gDNA method from several donors. The clones in this table, taken by TCRdb from immuneACCESS, are in-frame only. Not every clone is retained; where verified, under half of the shortfall comes from an unresolved V gene, and the cause of the rest is unknown. V, J and clone size are taken as reported in that table, and D and trimming were inferred from the DNA itself. In all, the sample holds about 680,000 clones, and 90% to 95% of those were seen once. Clones ranked in the top ten supply about 24% of the sample.

This sample was taken from a study of shared clonotypes between healthy human individuals (dated by TCRdb to the early 2020s). Regarding the study in general: The cohort comprised a couple of women and three men aged 18 to 49 years. Per donor, three plates each were used for CD4 naive and CD4 memory, two for CD8 naive, and one for CD8 memory. To estimate repertoire size and how much clonotype sharing occurs between individuals, the study deeply sequenced the blood TCR repertoires of 4 to 6 healthy adults. Between about 0.94 and 10 billion PBMCs per donor were obtained by leukapheresis. To increase sequencing depth and limit assay-specific biases, different laboratories used diverse techniques to prepare libraries and sequence TCR repertoires. Overall study results and their limits: Because the study included only a small number of donors, the genetic and exposure-history diversity represented was limited. Sampling was restricted to blood, and TCR repertoires in tissue are likely to differ from TCR repertoires in blood. Based on pairwise subsampling, the degree of clonotype sharing among donors was expected to be affected by sequencing depth. Compared with non-shared clonotypes, clonotypes shared by all four sorted-subset donors had higher generation probabilities. Incomplete sequencing was indicated by rarefaction of sorted-subset datasets, despite the large sequencing depth. Estimated clonotype richness was generally larger for naive than for memory subsets. When a few donors were compared, the shared fraction of clonotypes was around 5% for naive CD4, about 4% for naive CD8, 2% to 2.5% for memory CD4, and approximately 0.4% for memory CD8.

CD8 naive samples were obtained by positive selection for CCR7 among CD45RO-negative cells, yielding a CD45RA+CCR7+ population from which TemRA cells were excluded. The donors were healthy, HIV-negative adults with no recently reported acute infections or vaccinations. Only Caucasian adults living in Nashville, Tennessee, USA were represented among the donors. Blood was collected by leukapheresis, and PBMCs were isolated by Ficoll-Histopaque density gradient centrifugation and then cryopreserved in liquid nitrogen vapor phase. Analytical flow cytometry was used to check the purity and quantity of each magnetically sorted T cell population. From each sorted fraction, genomic DNA was isolated and quantified by UV absorbance on a Nanodrop 2000c.

Recombination linked TRBV19 to TRBJ2-7; the D gene is not confidently resolved. The sample was naive CD8+ T cells sorted from blood. The cell subset or site label here, explained by the study, means: CD45RA+CCR7+. This TCR was sampled from a man aged 25-45 years in good health. The bases read TGTGCCAGTAGTTTATACCTGCACTACGAGCAGTACTTC. Its protein reads: CASSLYLHYEQYF.